Each of the 24 T cell receptor beta chains below was sequenced from the same sample in a study of blood T cell repertoires in COVID-19. Assay: immunoSEQ multiplex PCR; the TCRdb copy retains only in-frame clones and omits some. Altogether fewer than 500,000 clones are present, roughly 77% being singletons, with the ten largest covering roughly 1.1%. The sample was peripheral blood. Receptors were obtained from a human donor with acute or convalescent COVID-19. The donor label of this sample is uncertain.

This clone was recorded only once. This chain connects TRBV6-1 to TRBJ2-1; 15 positions agree with TRBD2. Losses at the gene ends were 4 bases for V and 0 bases for J; bases not matched to a gene: 4. Germline lookup yields CDR1 MNHNS and CDR2 SASEGT. The CDR3 consists of 18 residues. The CDR3 here is CASSAGLAGGSSYNEQFF. DNA of the CDR3: TGTGCCAGCAGTGCGGGACTAGCGGGGGGAAGCTCCTACAATGAGCAGTTCTTC.

V is TRBV6-5 and J is TRBJ1-1; D may be TRBD1 (6 bases). The CDR3 spans 15 residues. V lost 5 bases, J lost 1 base, and 14 bases lay in between. Germline assignment: CDR1 MNHEY and CDR2 SVGAGI. CDR3 amino acids: CASSPSKQGNTEAFF. CDR3 coding DNA: TGTGCCAGCAGTCCGAGCAAACAGGGGAACACTGAAGCTTTCTTT.

This clone appeared a single time. The genes are TRBV27 and TRBJ1-1; possibly TRBD1 for D (6 bases). In germline, CDR1 is MNHEY, CDR2 SMNVEV (reference sequence). Trimming cost V 2 bases and J 12 bases, with 13 bases left between them. The CDR3 has 12 residues. CDR3 bases: TGTGCCAGCAGTTTACTGGCAGGGACAACTTTCTTT. It encodes CASSLLAGTTFF.

This clone was observed once. The gene calls are TRBV6-6 and TRBJ1-3, with 10 bases aligning to TRBD1. V gave up 6 bases and J gave up 2 bases; unmatched junction bases: 4. The germline gives CDR1 MNHNY, CDR2 SVGAGI (reference sequence). The CDR3 is made up of 15 amino acids. The CDR3 DNA reads TGTGCCAGCAGGACCGGGACAGGGGCTGGAAACACCATATATTTT. The encoded protein is CASRTGTGAGNTIYF.

A note on this clone: Other DNA sequences in the sample encode the same CDR3. The CDR3 sequence: CASSYSWQGAGEQYF. CDR3 DNA sequence: TGTGCCAGCAGTTACTCGTGGCAGGGGGCGGGCGAGCAGTACTTC. The gene calls are TRBV6-5 and TRBJ2-7, with 8 bases matching TRBD1. The CDR3 length is 15 residues. Germline V lookup: CDR1 MNHEY, CDR2 SVGAGI. V lost 0 bases to trimming and J lost 6 bases; unmatched junction nucleotides: 7.

This chain links TRBV27 with TRBJ1-6; 8 nucleotides align to TRBD1. Trimming cost V 5 bases and J 4 bases; bases outside gene matches: 7. The CDR3 length is 16 residues. CDR1 is MNHEY, CDR2 SMNVEV, per germline (reference sequence). CDR3 nucleotide sequence: TGTGCCAGCAGTCCCGCGGGACAGGCGTATAATTCACCCCTCCACTTT. Amino acids: CASSPAGQAYNSPLHF.

A few counts support this clone. The J gene is TRBJ2-2, the V gene TRBV29-1, with D possibly matching TRBD1 (5 bases). In germline, CDR1 is SQVTM, CDR2 ANQGSEA. Trimming cost V 3 bases and J 5 bases, with 7 bases left between them. The CDR3 has 12 amino acids. CDR3 amino acids: CSVEGRTGELFF. DNA of the CDR3: TGCAGCGTTGAGGGGCGAACCGGGGAGCTGTTTTTT.

The V call is TRBV18, the J call TRBJ2-6; unclear D gene. The CDR3 runs to 21 residues. V was trimmed by 2 bases and J by 0 bases, leaving 23 bases between them. CDR1 KGHSH and CDR2 LQKENI come from the germline V gene. For the CDR3, the DNA is TGTGCCAGCTCACCAGTTTCTTGGCAATCCGACTCCCCCTCTGGGGCCAACGTCCTGACTTTC. Its translation is CASSPVSWQSDSPSGANVLTF.

The rearrangement links TRBV27 to TRBJ2-7, with 12 bases identical to TRBD2. Trimming took 5 bases from V and 5 from J; bases not matched to a gene: 4. The CDR3 totals 14 residues. Germline V gene sequence: CDR1 MNHEY, CDR2 SMNVEV (reference sequence). In nucleotides, the CDR3 is TGTGCCAGCAGTATACTAGCGGGAGGCGACGAGCAGTACTTC. Encoded protein: CASSILAGGDEQYF.

The J gene is TRBJ2-2, the V gene TRBV3-1 (or the pseudogene TRBV3-2), with 10 bases aligning to TRBD2. The length of the CDR3 is 14 residues. The germline V gene has CDR1 LGHDT and CDR2 YNNKEL (reference sequence). After removal of 8 bases from V and 5 bases from J, the junction contained 5 bases not matched to a gene. The CDR3 sequence is CASRAGGSTGELFF. The CDR3, as DNA: TGTGCCAGCCGAGCGGGGGGGAGTACCGGGGAGCTGTTTTTT.

The chain has TRBV15 and TRBJ1-5, with D unclear. The V end was cut by 0 bases, the J end by 0 bases, with 6 bases between. Germline CDR1 reads LNHNV; CDR2 reads YYDKDF (reference sequence). The CDR3 loop spans 15 amino acids. CDR3 residues: CATSRDFVSNQPQHF. As DNA, the CDR3 is TGTGCCACCAGCAGAGATTTCGTTAGCAATCAGCCCCAGCATTTT.

The V and J genes are TRBV20-1 and TRBJ1-1; no clear D. The CDR3 covers 12 residues. Germline V gives CDR1 DFQATT, CDR2 SNEGSKA (reference sequence). V lost 3 bases to trimming and J lost 3 bases, with 8 bases between them. DNA for the CDR3: TGCAGTGCTAGTCGTCAGTACACTGAAGCTTTCTTT. It yields the protein CSASRQYTEAFF.

This clone was picked up a small number of times. The genes are TRBV27 and TRBJ1-2; TRBD1 matches at 10 bases. The CDR3 has 15 amino acids. In germline, CDR1 is MNHEY, CDR2 SMNVEV (reference sequence). Germline trimming cut 5 bases from V and 7 bases from J; bases unmatched to any gene: 10. The CDR3 nucleotides are TGTGCCAGCAGTATAACCGGGACAGGGGTTTTTGGCTACACCTTC. Translating gives CASSITGTGVFGYTF.

This clone came up a few times. The chain employs TRBV2 and TRBJ1-6; TRBD1 aligns across 9 bases. Trimming cost V 5 bases and J 10 bases; bases outside gene matches: 3. Germline V gives CDR1 SNHLY, CDR2 FYNNEI. CDR3 length: 13 residues. The CDR3 loop is CASSPDRGSPLHF. The DNA of the CDR3 is TGTGCCAGCAGTCCTGACAGGGGGTCACCCCTCCACTTT.

V is TRBV13 and J is TRBJ2-7; the D gene is possibly TRBD1 (6 bases). The CDR3 loop spans 13 amino acids. The germline V and J ends were trimmed by 4 bases and 2 bases, with 9 bases remaining between them. Germline V gene data show CDR1 as PRHDT and CDR2 as FYEKMQ (reference sequence). CDR3 in DNA: TGTGCCAGCAGCTCCTCAGGGGCCTACGAGCAGTACTTC. Residues: CASSSSGAYEQYF.

The CDR3 DNA sequence: TGTGCCAGCAGTTGGACGGGACAGGGTAGAAATGAGCAGTTCTTC. Amino acids: CASSWTGQGRNEQFF. The V call is TRBV7-9, the J call TRBJ2-1; TRBD1 matches at 9 bases. This CDR3 is 15 amino acids long. J was trimmed by 7 bases and V by 6 bases; bases with no gene match: 10. Germline V CDR1 and CDR2: SEHNR, FQNEAQ (reference sequence).

This clone is a singleton in its sample. The chain combines TRBV9 with TRBJ2-3, with 8 bases matching TRBD2. The V gene's germline CDR1 is SGDLS and CDR2 YYNGEE. J was trimmed by 4 bases and V by 4 bases; bases with no gene match: 11. The CDR3 has 16 amino acids. In DNA, the CDR3 is TGTGCCAGCAGCCCAAAATCCCCGGGGGGGCCAGATACGCAGTATTTT. This encodes CASSPKSPGGPDTQYF.

This rearrangement joins TRBV29-1 to TRBJ2-7; TRBD2 agrees at 10 bases. CDR3 length: 12 amino acids. V lost 5 bases to trimming and J lost 5 bases; unmatched junction nucleotides: 3. Germline V lookup: CDR1 SQVTM, CDR2 ANQGSEA. CDR3 protein: CSVLAGDHEQYF. Written as DNA, the CDR3 is TGCAGCGTTCTAGCGGGAGACCACGAGCAGTACTTC.

V is TRBV3-1 (or the pseudogene TRBV3-2) and J is TRBJ2-4; TRBD1 matches at 8 bases. V trimming: 5 bases; J trimming: 8 bases; junction bases outside the gene matches: 8. CDR3 length equals 14 residues. CDR1 and CDR2 (germline): LGHDT, YNNKEL (reference sequence). The CDR3 loop reads CASSNDRGVDIQYF. The CDR3 DNA reads as TGTGCCAGCAGCAACGACAGGGGAGTGGACATTCAGTACTTC.

This chain links TRBV2 with TRBJ1-5, with D unresolved. The CDR3 extends over 15 amino acids. Trimming pared 2 bases from V and 1 base from J, leaving 9 bases between. Germline values: CDR1 SNHLY, CDR2 FYNNEI. The CDR3 reads CASSETRLSNQPQHF. CDR3 DNA: TGTGCCAGCAGTGAAACTCGGTTGAGCAATCAGCCCCAGCATTTT.

The J gene is TRBJ1-1, the V gene TRBV6-5; 7 nucleotides align to TRBD1. With 7 bases clipped from V and 3 bases from J, the junction kept 5 bases outside the gene matches. Germline lookup yields CDR1 MNHEY and CDR2 SVGAGI. The CDR3 spans 13 residues. Here the CDR3 DNA reads TGTGCCAGCACCGCGACAGGGTACACTGAAGCTTTCTTT. Protein product: CASTATGYTEAFF.

This clone appeared a single time. The chain employs TRBV20-1 and TRBJ2-1; TRBD1 might be the D (5 bases). Germline CDR1 is DFQATT and CDR2 is SNEGSKA (reference sequence). The germline V and J ends were trimmed by 4 bases and 12 bases, with 13 bases remaining between them. CDR3 length: 11 residues. Here the CDR3 reads CSAIGHTGQFF. The CDR3 DNA follows: TGCAGTGCTATAGGACATACGGGGCAGTTCTTC.

The CDR3 nucleotides read TGTGCCAGCAGCCCGAGATCGACAGGTTATCAGCCCCAGCATTTT. Amino acids: CASSPRSTGYQPQHF. The chain is built from TRBV6-6 and TRBJ1-5, with a possible D match to TRBD1 (6 bases). The CDR3 has 15 residues. CDR1 is MNHNY, CDR2 SVGAGI, per germline (reference sequence). V shed 6 bases and J shed 5 bases, with 17 bases lying between them.

This clone was found once. The chain carries TRBV7-7 and TRBJ1-1; 12 nucleotides match TRBD1. With 5 bases clipped from V and 3 bases from J, the junction kept 19 bases outside the gene matches. The CDR3 has 20 residues. Germline V lookup: CDR1 SSHAT, CDR2 FNYEAQ (reference sequence). This chain's CDR3 is CASSPRDRGHKVIRYTEAFF. CDR3 nucleotide sequence: TGTGCCAGCAGCCCCCGGGACAGGGGGCATAAGGTGATTCGGTACACTGAAGCTTTCTTT.